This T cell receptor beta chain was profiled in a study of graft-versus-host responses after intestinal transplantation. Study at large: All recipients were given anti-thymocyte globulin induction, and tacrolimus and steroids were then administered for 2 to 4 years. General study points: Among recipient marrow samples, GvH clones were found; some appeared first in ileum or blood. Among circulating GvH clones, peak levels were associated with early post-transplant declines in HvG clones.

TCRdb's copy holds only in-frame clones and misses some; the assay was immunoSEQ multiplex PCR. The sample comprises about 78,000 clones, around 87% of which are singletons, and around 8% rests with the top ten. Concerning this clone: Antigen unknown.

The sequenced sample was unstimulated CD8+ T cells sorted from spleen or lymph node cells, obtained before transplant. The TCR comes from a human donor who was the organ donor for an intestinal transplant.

CDR3 DNA: TGTGCCAGCAGCCACCCGGGACTACAAGAGACCCAGTACTTC. This sequence encodes CASSHPGLQETQYF. J is TRBJ2-5 and V is TRBV7-2; 7 bases are a match to TRBD2. J lost 2 bases, V lost 5 bases, and 5 bases had no gene match. The CDR3 has 14 amino acids. CDR1 is SGHTA and CDR2 is FQGNSA in the germline V gene.